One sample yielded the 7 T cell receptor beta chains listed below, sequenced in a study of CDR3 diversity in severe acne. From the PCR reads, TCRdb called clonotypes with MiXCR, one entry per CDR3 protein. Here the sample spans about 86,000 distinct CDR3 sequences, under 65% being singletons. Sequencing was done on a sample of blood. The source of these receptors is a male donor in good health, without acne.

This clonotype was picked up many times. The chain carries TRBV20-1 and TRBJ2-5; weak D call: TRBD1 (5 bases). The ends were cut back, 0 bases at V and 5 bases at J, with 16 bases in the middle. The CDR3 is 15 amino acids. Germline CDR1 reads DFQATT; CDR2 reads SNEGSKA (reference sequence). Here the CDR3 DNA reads TGCAGTGCTAGAGACTACCAGGGTTTGATTGAGACCCAGTACTTC. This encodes CSARDYQGLIETQYF.

CDR3 bases: TGCGCCAGCAGTGAGGGTGGCAGAACCAGCGAGCAGTACTTC. Protein product: CASSEGGRTSEQYF. V and J are TRBV10-1 and TRBJ2-7; D remains ambiguous. V shed 2 bases and J shed 6 bases, with 14 bases lying between them. This CDR3 has 14 residues. CDR1 WNHNN and CDR2 SYGVQD come from the germline V gene (reference sequence).

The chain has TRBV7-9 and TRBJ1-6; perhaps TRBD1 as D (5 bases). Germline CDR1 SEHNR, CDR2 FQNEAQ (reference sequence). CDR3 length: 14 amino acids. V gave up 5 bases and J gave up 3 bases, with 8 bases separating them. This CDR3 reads CASSAGDYNSPLHF. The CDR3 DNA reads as TGTGCCAGCAGCGCGGGGGACTATAATTCACCCCTCCACTTT.

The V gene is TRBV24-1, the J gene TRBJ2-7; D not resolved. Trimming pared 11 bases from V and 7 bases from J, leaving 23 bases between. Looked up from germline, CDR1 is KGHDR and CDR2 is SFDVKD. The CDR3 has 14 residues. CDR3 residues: CASSLVGPPGEQYF. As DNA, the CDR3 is TGTGCCAGCAGCTTAGTAGGGCCGCCGGGTGAGCAGTACTTC.

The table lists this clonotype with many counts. The CDR3 here is CASSSQAHLGNTIYF. As DNA, the CDR3 is TGTGCCAGCAGTTCCCAGGCGCACCTAGGAAACACCATATATTTT. V and J are TRBV28 and TRBJ1-3; D is unresolved. CDR1 and CDR2 from the germline V gene are MDHEN and SYDVKM. This CDR3 spans 15 amino acids. The V and J ends lost 4 bases and 4 bases respectively, with 14 bases between them.

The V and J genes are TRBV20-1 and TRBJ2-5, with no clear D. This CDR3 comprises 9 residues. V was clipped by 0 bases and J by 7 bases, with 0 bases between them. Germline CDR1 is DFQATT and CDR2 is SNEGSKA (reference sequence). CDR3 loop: CSARETQYF. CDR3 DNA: TGCAGTGCTAGAGAGACCCAGTACTTC.

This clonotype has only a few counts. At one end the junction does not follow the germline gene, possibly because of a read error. The CDR3 reads CASSHGAAPSYEQYF. The CDR3 DNA is TGCGCCAGCAGCCACGGGGCAGCTCCCTCCTACGAGCAGTACTTC. The chain links TRBV7-9 to TRBJ2-7; D assignment may be TRBD1 or TRBD2 (5 bases each). The CDR3 has 15 amino acids. The germline V gene has CDR1 SEHNR and CDR2 FQNEAQ (reference sequence).